One and the same sample provided the 11 T cell receptor beta chains below, sequenced in a study of blood T cell repertoires in COVID-19. TCRdb's copy holds only in-frame clones and misses some; the assay was immunoSEQ multiplex PCR. The profile covers about 190,000 clones, with approximately 84% appearing a single time and roughly 3.2% taken by the ten largest. Sequencing input: PBMCs or T cells enriched from blood (not recorded which). Receptors originate from a woman aged 30 to 39 who had recovered from COVID-19.

The chain links TRBV30 to TRBJ2-3, with D unclear. Trimming shortened V by 5 bases and J by 1 base, and 7 bases separated the two germline ends. Germline V gene data show CDR1 as GTSNPN and CDR2 as SVGIG (reference sequence). The CDR3 has 12 amino acids. In DNA, the CDR3 is TGTGCCTGGGGACCGGGCACAGATACGCAGTATTTT. Translating gives CAWGPGTDTQYF.

In its sample, this clone was seen once. This chain connects TRBV27 to TRBJ1-4; TRBD1 is a possible D gene (6 bases). This CDR3 contains 16 residues. V lost 2 bases, J lost 3 bases, and 13 bases lay in between. CDR1 is MNHEY and CDR2 is SMNVEV in the germline V gene (reference sequence). CDR3 loop: CASSLRGGRSNEKLFF. In DNA form, the CDR3 reads TGTGCCAGCAGTTTAAGGGGGGGACGTTCTAATGAAAAACTGTTTTTT. Using reference TRBV27 and TRBJ1-4 for the parts outside the CDR3, the full variable domain is EAQVTQNPRYLITVTGKKLTVTCSQNMNHEYMSWYRQDPGLGLRQIYYSMNVEVTDKGDVPEGYKVSRKEKRNFPLILESPSPNQTSLYFCASSLRGGRSNEKLFFGSGTQLSVL.

This chain uses TRBV5-4 with TRBJ2-1, with 11 bases aligning to TRBD2. Germline V gene data show CDR1 as SGHNT and CDR2 as YYREEE (reference sequence). The ends lost 5 bases at V and 7 bases at J; junction bases unmatched: 8. CDR3 length: 15 amino acids. The CDR3 is CASRDGTSGWNEQFF. CDR3 in DNA: TGTGCCAGCAGAGACGGGACTAGCGGTTGGAATGAGCAGTTCTTC.

V is TRBV6-6 and J is TRBJ2-5; D call uncertain. The CDR3 runs 13 residues. Trimming removed 6 bases at V and 13 bases at J, with 21 bases between. The germline CDR1 and CDR2 sequences are MNHNY and SVGAGI (reference sequence). DNA for the CDR3: TGTGCCAGCAGCCCCGAGGTTACGCCAACGCTGTACTTC. Translation gives CASSPEVTPTLYF.

This chain links TRBV6-5 with TRBJ2-7, with unresolved D. The CDR3 covers 13 residues. The germline CDR1 and CDR2 sequences are MNHEY and SVGAGI. V lost 7 bases, J lost 2 bases, and 12 bases lay in between. DNA of the CDR3: TGTGCCAGCATCCTTGGTCTAGCCTACGAGCAGTACTTC. Translating it yields CASILGLAYEQYF.

The gene calls are TRBV30 and TRBJ2-1; no clear D. Germline assignment: CDR1 GTSNPN and CDR2 SVGIG (reference sequence). This CDR3 has 13 amino acids. Trimming shortened V by 4 bases and J by 0 bases, and 7 bases separated the two germline ends. The CDR3 coding sequence is TGTGCCTGGACCGATAGCTCCTACAATGAGCAGTTCTTC. Translation gives CAWTDSSYNEQFF.

V gene TRBV13 combines with J gene TRBJ2-7; 7 bases map to TRBD1. The V and J ends lost 1 base and 3 bases, in that order; junction bases with no gene match: 6. This CDR3 spans 15 amino acids. Germline assignment: CDR1 PRHDT and CDR2 FYEKMQ (reference sequence). The CDR3 reads CASSLVRQGRYEQYV. The DNA of the CDR3 is TGTGCCAGCAGCTTAGTCCGACAGGGACGCTACGAGCAGTACGTC.

This chain joins TRBV15 and TRBJ1-5, with 9 positions matching TRBD1. V shed 4 bases and J 6 bases; nucleotides not matched to a gene: 7. CDR3 length: 15 amino acids. Germline V gene sequence: CDR1 LNHNV, CDR2 YYDKDF (reference sequence). The CDR3 sequence: CATSKMGTGTQPQHF. Written as DNA, the CDR3 is TGTGCCACCAGCAAGATGGGGACAGGGACTCAGCCCCAGCATTTT.

A note on this clone: Other DNA sequences in this specimen translate into the identical CDR3. The gene calls are TRBV2 and TRBJ1-5; TRBD1 agrees at 9 bases. Germline trimming cut 4 bases from V and 2 bases from J; bases unmatched to any gene: 0. Germline assignment: CDR1 SNHLY and CDR2 FYNNEI. This CDR3 region has 14 residues. The CDR3 sequence is CASSGTGGNQPQHF. Here the CDR3 DNA reads TGTGCCAGCAGTGGGACAGGGGGCAATCAGCCCCAGCATTTT.

The DNA for the CDR3 is TGCGCCAGCAGCCGAGACAGCGTGAACACTGAAGCTTTCTTT. Translating it yields CASSRDSVNTEAFF. This rearrangement joins TRBV5-1 to TRBJ1-1, with D possibly TRBD1 on 5 matching bases. Germline CDR1 and CDR2: SGHRS and YFSETQ. Trimming left V 4 bases short and J 0 bases short, with 10 bases between. This CDR3 is 14 amino acids long.

There are a few counts of this clone. The rearrangement joins TRBV28 to TRBJ2-3, with TRBD2 as a possible D gene (6 bases). Trimming stripped 8 bases from V and 6 bases from J, with 18 bases between. The CDR3 extends over 14 amino acids. Germline CDR1 reads MDHEN; CDR2 reads SYDVKM. CDR3 in DNA: TGTGCCAGCCTGCAGGCGGGGTATAGGGATACGCAGTATTTT. As protein: CASLQAGYRDTQYF. The variable domain in full, completed from reference TRBV28 and TRBJ2-3, reads DVKVTQSSRYLVKRTGEKVFLECVQDMDHENMFWYRQDPGLGLRLIYFSYDVKMKEKGDIPEGYSVSREKKERFSLILESASTNQTSMYLCASLQAGYRDTQYFGPGTRLTVL.